One sample yielded the 6 T cell receptor beta chains listed below, sequenced in a study of cytomegalovirus exposure and HLA in healthy donors (dated by TCRdb to about 2017). Library prep was done by the immunoSEQ multiplex PCR assay. For the multiplex PCR, a mixture combining 60 forward primers for TCR Vbeta segments and 13 reverse primers for TCR Jbeta segments was used. Held by TCRdb, this immuneACCESS table contains in-frame sequences only and omits some clones. Under half of the omission traces to an unresolved V gene where checked; the cause of the rest is unknown. Present in this sample are roughly 170,000 clones, 70% to 80% of which were seen just once. The ten biggest clones cover about 0.69% of the sample. Sequenced input: PBMCs. These receptors all stem from a female donor in good health and CMV-seronegative.

The chain employs TRBV7-2 and TRBJ2-6, with 7 bases aligning to TRBD2. Germline trimming cut 5 bases from V and 2 bases from J; bases unmatched to any gene: 3. CDR3 size: 15 residues. Per the germline V gene, CDR1 is SGHTA and CDR2 is FQGNSA. In DNA, the CDR3 is TGTGCCAGCAGCGCCGGGGGGACTGGGGCCAACGTCCTGACTTTC. Translating it yields CASSAGGTGANVLTF.

The CDR3 coding sequence is TGTGCCAGCAGTCTATTAGCGAAAGATACGCAGTATTTT. This gives the protein CASSLLAKDTQYF. The chain is built from TRBV25-1 and TRBJ2-3; D is possibly TRBD2 (5 bases). The germline V gene encodes CDR1 MGHDK and CDR2 SYGVNS. The CDR3 length is 13 residues. V lost 5 bases to trimming and J lost 5 bases, with 11 bases between them.

A single count supports this clone. V and J are TRBV10-3 and TRBJ1-5, with TRBD1 matching 8 bases. Germline V lookup: CDR1 ENHRY, CDR2 SYGVKD. CDR3 length: 13 residues. Trimming cost V 1 base and J 7 bases; bases outside gene matches: 0. Written as DNA, the CDR3 is TGTGCCATCAGTGAGTGGGACAGGCAGCCCCAGCATTTT. Residues: CAISEWDRQPQHF.

The chain recombines TRBV18 with TRBJ2-1, with D maybe TRBD2 (5 bases). Germline V lookup: CDR1 KGHSH, CDR2 LQKENI. The CDR3 contains 17 residues. The V gene lost 3 bases and the J gene lost 2 bases, with 17 bases spanning the gap. CDR3 sequence reads: CASSPIGRGGTYNEQFF. As DNA, the CDR3 is TGTGCCAGCTCACCTATCGGCCGGGGTGGCACCTACAATGAGCAGTTCTTC.

The CDR3, as DNA: TGTGCCAGCAGCTTGGGGACACAGAGCACAGATACGCAGTATTTT. Translating gives CASSLGTQSTDTQYF. V is TRBV7-9 and J is TRBJ2-3; a possible D gene is TRBD1 (6 bases). CDR3 length: 15 residues. V was shortened by 3 bases and J by 0 bases, with 10 bases between the two germline ends. The germline gives CDR1 SEHNR, CDR2 FQNEAQ (reference sequence).

In this sample, this clone turned up a few times. The chain couples TRBV14 to TRBJ2-7; 10 bases align to TRBD1. J gave up 5 bases and V 2 bases, and 9 bases lay outside the gene matches. In germline, CDR1 is SGHDN, CDR2 FVKESK. CDR3 length: 16 amino acids. CDR3 loop: CASSQRGGTGAHEQYF. CDR3 coding DNA: TGTGCCAGCAGCCAAAGGGGGGGGACAGGGGCCCACGAGCAGTACTTC.